Below, 15 T cell receptor beta chains from the same sample are listed, as sequenced in a study of blood T cell repertoires in COVID-19. Clones were read by immunoSEQ multiplex PCR, and TCRdb kept only the in-frame ones, dropping some. The sample lists about 200,000 clones; 82% were seen once. Sequencing used peripheral blood. All receptors derive from a woman in her fifties or sixties with COVID-19, enrolled during active disease.

The rearrangement links TRBV6-2 or TRBV6-3 to TRBJ2-1, with 11 bases identical to TRBD2. The CDR3 contains 14 residues. The germline V gene encodes CDR1 MNHEY and CDR2 SVGEGT. The V segment lost 6 bases and the J segment 6 bases; nucleotides outside the gene matches: 4. As DNA, the CDR3 is TGTGCCAGCAGCCTAGCGGGAGGTACCAATGAGCAGTTCTTC. Its translation: CASSLAGGTNEQFF.

Only one count was recorded for this clone. This chain links TRBV25-1 with TRBJ1-2; the D gene is possibly TRBD1 (5 bases). The germline CDR1 and CDR2 sequences are MGHDK and SYGVNS. Deletions cut 8 bases from V and 0 bases from J, with 16 bases between. This CDR3 has 15 amino acids. CDR3 coding DNA: TGTGCCAGCGGAATGGGCGGGGGAGCTAACTATGGCTACACCTTC. As protein: CASGMGGGANYGYTF.

V gene TRBV3-1 (or the pseudogene TRBV3-2) combines with J gene TRBJ2-5; 10 bases are shared with TRBD2. The CDR3 has 17 residues. The germline V gene encodes CDR1 LGHDT and CDR2 YNNKEL (reference sequence). Trimming took 0 bases from V and 1 from J; bases not matched to a gene: 5. The DNA of the CDR3 is TGTGCCAGCAGCCAAGATGTGCTAGCGGGAGTCCAAGAGACCCAGTACTTC. Translated: CASSQDVLAGVQETQYF.

V usage is TRBV7-6 and J usage is TRBJ2-5; tentatively, D is TRBD1 (6 bases). The CDR3 covers 16 residues. V lost 4 bases to trimming and J lost 0 bases, with 15 bases between them. CDR1 and CDR2 from the germline V gene are SGHVS and FNYEAQ. The CDR3, as DNA: TGTGCCAGCAGCTCCGGACAGTCGTGGTACCAAGAGACCCAGTACTTC. It encodes CASSSGQSWYQETQYF.

With regard to this clone: The same CDR3 can be traced to other DNA sequences in this sample. The chain employs TRBV7-2 and TRBJ2-5; D perhaps matches TRBD2 (5 bases). Germline assignment: CDR1 SGHTA and CDR2 FQGNSA. The ends were cut back, 1 base at V and 4 bases at J, with 10 bases in the middle. This CDR3 is 14 amino acids long. DNA for the CDR3: TGTGCCAGCAGCTTAGTCGGTGGGAGAGAGACCCAGTACTTC. Translated, it gives CASSLVGGRETQYF.

The rearrangement joins TRBV5-1 to TRBJ2-5; 12 bases fit TRBD2. The CDR3 extends over 16 amino acids. Germline trimming cut 2 bases from V and 0 bases from J; bases unmatched to any gene: 2. Germline V CDR1 and CDR2: SGHRS, YFSETQ. This chain's CDR3 is CASSLGLAGNQETQYF. CDR3 nucleotide sequence: TGCGCCAGCAGCTTAGGACTAGCGGGGAACCAAGAGACCCAGTACTTC.

In DNA form, the CDR3 reads TGTGCCAGCGCCCCAGGGGGTAAATCTGAAGCTTTCTTT. Amino acids: CASAPGGKSEAFF. This chain connects TRBV3-1 (or the pseudogene TRBV3-2) to TRBJ1-1; 7 bases fit TRBD1. Germline CDR1 LGHDT, CDR2 YNNKEL (reference sequence). This CDR3 spans 13 amino acids. V lost 8 bases, J lost 6 bases, and 9 bases stayed unmatched.

This CDR3 is CASSLGLGAGNYGYTF. In nucleotides, the CDR3 is TGTGCCAGCAGCTTGGGTCTGGGAGCTGGGAACTATGGCTACACCTTC. The genes are TRBV5-5 and TRBJ1-2; D call uncertain. This CDR3 has 16 residues. Germline V gene lookup returns CDR1 SGHKS and CDR2 YYEKEE (reference sequence). V was trimmed by 0 bases and J by 2 bases, leaving 14 bases between them.

This chain uses TRBV19 with TRBJ1-1, with unresolved D. This CDR3 is 10 amino acids long. The germline V and J ends were trimmed by 6 bases and 7 bases, with 6 bases remaining between them. The germline V gene encodes CDR1 LNHDA and CDR2 SQIVND (reference sequence). CDR3 amino acids: CASRSFEAFF. The CDR3 bases are TGTGCCAGTAGGAGTTTTGAAGCTTTCTTT.

The chain joins TRBV6-1 to TRBJ2-3; 9 bases map to TRBD2. The V segment lost 1 base and the J segment 1 base; nucleotides outside the gene matches: 9. The CDR3 runs 18 residues. Germline V gene lookup returns CDR1 MNHNS and CDR2 SASEGT. The CDR3 loop reads CASSEGGGRGWGTDTQYF. For the CDR3, the DNA is TGTGCCAGCAGTGAAGGAGGCGGGAGGGGATGGGGCACAGATACGCAGTATTTT.

This clone was detected once. This sequence joins TRBV27 and TRBJ2-7, with a possible D match to TRBD1 (6 bases). Trimming pared 2 bases from V and 0 bases from J, leaving 11 bases between. CDR1 MNHEY and CDR2 SMNVEV come from the germline V gene (reference sequence). The CDR3 is made up of 15 amino acids. The CDR3 loop reads CASSLRGGASYEQYF. As DNA, the CDR3 is TGTGCCAGCAGTTTAAGAGGGGGAGCCTCCTACGAGCAGTACTTC.

The chain is built from TRBV5-1 and TRBJ2-1; 11 bases are a match to TRBD2. CDR3 length equals 15 residues. Germline V gene data show CDR1 as SGHRS and CDR2 as YFSETQ. Trimming cost V 5 bases and J 10 bases; bases outside gene matches: 11. The CDR3, as DNA: TGCGCCAGCAGGATCGTAGCGGGGGGGCTGGAGGAGCAGTTCTTC. It encodes CASRIVAGGLEEQFF.

The chain has TRBV10-2 and TRBJ2-7; 11 bases fit TRBD2. There are 15 residues in the CDR3. Germline CDR1 and CDR2: WSHSY and SAAADI. V dropped 5 bases and J dropped 1; count of bases not matched to a gene: 4. In nucleotides, the CDR3 is TGCGCCAGCAGTAGACTAGCGGGAAGGTCCTACGAGCAGTACTTC. This translates into CASSRLAGRSYEQYF.

The gene calls are TRBV19 and TRBJ1-5; 8 bases are shared with TRBD1. The V and J ends lost 11 bases and 3 bases, in that order; junction bases with no gene match: 9. CDR3 length equals 14 residues. Germline-derived CDR1 and CDR2 are LNHDA and SQIVND (reference sequence). For the CDR3, the DNA is TGTGCCCTCGGACAGGGAGGAAACAATCAGCCCCAGCATTTT. This encodes CALGQGGNNQPQHF.

V gene TRBV9 combines with J gene TRBJ2-5; TRBD2 is a possible D gene (5 bases). This CDR3 is 14 amino acids long. Germline CDR1 is SGDLS and CDR2 is YYNGEE. Trimming took off 3 bases at V and 5 bases at J, with 14 bases between the two ends. The CDR3 DNA reads as TGTGCCAGCAGCGCCCTAGGAGGAGCGGAGACCCAGTACTTC. Translation gives CASSALGGAETQYF. Complete variable domain (other parts from reference TRBV9 and TRBJ2-5): DSGVTQTPKHLITATGQRVTLRCSPRSGDLSVYWYQQSLDQGLQFLIQYYNGEERAKGNILERFSAQQFPDLHSELNLSSLELGDSALYFCASSALGGAETQYFGPGTRLLVL.